This T cell receptor beta chain was sequenced during a study of T cell responses to AZD1222 COVID-19 vaccine (dated by TCRdb to the early 2020s). Context from the whole study: TCR sequencing was performed for 230 to 250 trial participants, of whom some 200 were given two doses of AZD1222 and some 26 were given two doses of MenACWY control vaccine. Trial participants were enrolled by age into subgroups of 18-55, 56-69 and 70-plus years, and 148, 28 and 57 TCR-sequenced participants, respectively, were included in these subgroups.

There are 15 amino acids in the CDR3, from cysteine to phenylalanine inclusive. The read is trimmed to its CDR3 DNA, 45 bases read in frame from base 1. The germline V gene supplies CDR1 SGHAT and CDR2 FQNNGV. V and J lose 2 bases and 2 bases, and a span of 7 bases separates them. General study outcomes and caveats: Vaccine-associated CD4 TCRs spanned the whole spike protein, with dominant responses in regions 160-218 and 743-854. In the small 56-69-year group, the increase in depth fell short of significance, most likely because of low power. After two AZD1222 doses, spike-specific TCR breadth and depth were significantly higher than at day 0 and than in MenACWY recipients. Participants were mostly white British, with more females than males. The authors suggested clonal diversity may have been underestimated. No day 14 peak-response samples were available, so repertoires were characterized only after the peak T cell response. Nearly half of unique spike-specific TCRs reportedly recognized epitopes outside regions mutated in the B.1.351 and B.1.1.7 variants. Only five or six AZD1222 recipients were SARS-CoV-2 seropositive at baseline, limiting conclusions about previously exposed vaccinees.

The label giving this sample's time point can be read as: about 28 days (+/-7) after the second vaccine dose. AZD1222 recipients with second doses at about 4 weeks or about 12 weeks were pooled, because spike-specific TCR depth and breadth did not differ between schedules. The vaccinee samples were drawn from two UK trials, COV001 and COV002, one of which was a single-blind randomized controlled phase 2/3 trial testing AZD1222 (ChAdOx1 nCoV-19) in healthy adults. For TCRbeta chain sequencing, PBMC samples from trial participants were taken at day 0 and at day 28 after the second dose. Regarding this clone: Its recognized antigen is unknown. No base quality information exists; no much larger clone differs at one position.

The CDR3 regions of human TCRbeta chains were analyzed by immunosequencing. In the source study's methods: Repertoire TCRs were matched against a reference library of SARS-CoV-2-specific TCRs generated with the MIRA antigen-specificity platform. Breadth was defined as the fraction of unique TCRs that were SARS-CoV-2-associated, and depth was defined as the fraction of total T cells that were SARS-CoV-2-associated. Each spike-specific TCR was assigned to its reactive spike region and to a CD4 or CD8 class using the MIRA data. Log10-transformed breadth and depth values were compared by one-way ANOVA with Sidak's multiple comparisons tests. TCRdb took over this immuneACCESS table, retaining in-frame rearrangements with V and J assigned. Such tables are incomplete; in checked studies, under half of the missing clones stem from an unresolved V gene, and the remainder is unexplained. V and J calls and clone size are as listed in that table; D and trimming were resolved from the DNA. Across this sample there are tens of thousands of clones, with under 90% seen only once. The ten top clones hold 8% to 13% of the sample.

The sequence was obtained from an adult who received the AZD1222 COVID-19 vaccine. The rearranged segments are TRBV11-2 and TRBJ2-6; a confident D gene designation cannot be given. The specimen was peripheral blood, collected 28 days after the second AZD1222 dose. The nucleotide sequence reads as follows: TGTGCCAGCAGCTTATACCAGGCTGGGGCCAACGTCCTGACTTTC. Its translation reads: CASSLYQAGANVLTF.